This T cell receptor (beta chain) originates from a study of cytomegalovirus exposure and HLA in healthy donors. Across the study: HLA-typed donors contributed about 85 million unique TCRs, which were held in an early data release.

In regard to this clone: Antigen unknown.

Findings and caveats of the study: The study listed 164 cytomegalovirus-associated TCR beta chains.

This CDR3 is built from 14 residues. V was cut by 5 bases and J by 0 bases, with 10 bases left in between. Germline CDR1 SNHLY, CDR2 FYNNEI. The primer mix had 60 Vbeta and 13 Jbeta primers. Repertoires were generated with immunoSEQ multiplex PCR, while TCRdb's copy carries only in-frame clones and drops some. The sample records over 110,000 clones, about four fifths being singletons. The sample consisted of PBMCs. This chain connects TRBV2 to TRBJ1-1; D possibly corresponds to TRBD1 (5 bases). The receptor was derived from a woman between 40 and 50 years old in good health and CMV-seropositive. This CDR3 is CASSYQGLNTEAFF. In DNA, the CDR3 is TGTGCCAGCAGTTATCAGGGATTGAACACTGAAGCTTTCTTT.